Listed below are T cell receptor beta chains from one sample, sequenced in a study of T cell repertoires in cytomegalovirus infection. TCRdb reprocessed the reads via MiXCR and lists one record per CDR3 protein. The data show some 280,000 distinct CDR3 sequences, about an eighth seen once. Material: PBMCs. The receptors originated from a human donor in good health (CMV status not recorded). Some clones in this sample may be carry-over from other donors' samples. The CDR3 runs from the conserved cysteine through the conserved F or W. The size field is filled for only some rows; it gives once, few, many or a size class.

>few|TRBV6-1|TRBJ1-5
CASSERGGSQPQHF
>few|TRBV20-1|TRBJ1-3
CSATTTGISGNTIYF
>.|TRBV20-1|TRBJ1-4
CSARSDRGEKLFF
>few|TRBV6-2/TRBV6-3|TRBJ2-6
CASSPLGGGGANVLTF
>many|TRBV7-9|TRBJ1-5
CASSLGTGGDNQPQHF
>.|TRBV12-3/TRBV12-4|TRBJ2-4
CASSPRDTSNIQYF
>few|TRBV7-9|TRBJ1-2
CASSQRDTWGAYGYTF
>.|TRBV19|TRBJ2-1
CASSRDRGDYNEQFF
>.|TRBV14|TRBJ1-1
CASSQEKILNTEAFF
>.|TRBV20-1|TRBJ1-1
CSAREQGVRTEAFF